This T cell receptor beta chain was obtained from a study of T cell responses to AZD1222 COVID-19 vaccine. Study conclusions and caveats: Clonal diversity may have been underestimated in mostly white British donors. The reported proportion of spike-specific TCRs targeting unmutated variant regions was nearly half.

Trimming cost V 5 bases and J 4 bases; bases outside gene matches: 4. There are 13 residues in the CDR3. CDR1 is SGHAT and CDR2 is FQNNGV in the germline V gene. This clone has just a few counts. What it binds is not known. The table came from immunoSEQ multiplex PCR; TCRdb's copy has only in-frame clones and leaves some out. The sample has under 150,000 clones; roughly nine tenths are singletons. The genes are TRBV11-2 and TRBJ1-2, with 7 bases matching TRBD1. The sequence derives from an adult who received the AZD1222 COVID-19 vaccine. The sequencing used peripheral blood, collected 28 days after the second AZD1222 dose. As DNA, the CDR3 is TGTGCCAGCAGCCAAGGGACAGTCTATGGCTACACCTTC. Translation: CASSQGTVYGYTF.